Here is one TCR beta chain with its context. This entry belongs to a study of cytomegalovirus exposure and HLA in healthy donors. The CDR3 runs 15 residues. CDR1 MRHNA and CDR2 SNTAGT come from the germline V gene. The V end lost 6 bases, the J end lost 8 bases, and 22 bases lay between the germline ends. Primers for the PCR totalled 60 Vbeta and 13 Jbeta. The protocol was immunoSEQ multiplex PCR, while the TCRdb copy is restricted to in-frame clones and leaves out a portion. The repertoire holds about 120,000 clones, with 65% to 80% as singletons. The sequence was obtained from a man in his forties or fifties in good health and CMV-seropositive. Source material: PBMCs. V gene TRBV6-4 combines with J gene TRBJ1-2; no clear D gene. The CDR3 here is CASRPVRFWLGGYTF. The CDR3 DNA reads TGTGCCAGCAGGCCGGTTAGGTTCTGGCTCGGGGGCTACACCTTC.